This T cell receptor (beta chain) was captured by sequencing in a study of Graves' ophthalmopathy and Graves' hyperthyroidism. Looking at the study overall: Peripheral blood collection took place at initial diagnosis, before any treatment. Broader study findings: Blood also carried most expanded thyroid clonotypes exceeding 0.001 frequency.

This clonotype was picked up many times. Its antigen is still unknown. Germline V gene lookup returns CDR1 SGHRS and CDR2 YFSETQ. Trimming cost V 1 base and J 3 bases; bases outside gene matches: 8. The CDR3 covers 16 residues. Where ophthalmopathy was absent within 18 months of follow-up, hyperthyroidism was stable. Amplifying from RNA transcripts, the study obtained TCR beta CDR3 regions. The first round was an RT-PCR with HTBI primers, and the second round was a multiplex PCR. TCRdb re-called the multiplex PCR reads with MiXCR, one entry per CDR3 protein. The sample consists of approximately 410,000 distinct CDR3 sequences, over 15% of them appearing once.

What was sequenced was peripheral blood. The TCR sequence derives from a woman younger than 30 with stable Graves' hyperthyroidism. The chain carries TRBV5-1 and TRBJ2-7, with TRBD2 identical over 9 bases. The CDR3 region is CASSLRRRGGSYEQYF. Here the CDR3 DNA reads TGCGCCAGCAGCTTGAGGCGGCGGGGGGGCAGCTACGAGCAGTACTTC.